These 32 T cell receptor beta chains were all obtained from the same sample, sequenced in a study of blood T cells in healthy people across ages. With a J-beta primer mix and a sample-barcoded 5' primer, a second PCR ran roughly 7 to 11 cycles. TCRdb reprocessed the 5' RACE reads via MiXCR and lists one record per CDR3 protein. This sample has more than 1,000,000 distinct CDR3 sequences, with roughly 24% found just once. The same sample was also used in a study of T cells of mothers and their children.

The specimen was blood. All receptors come from a girl aged 2-9 years in good health.

V gene TRBV5-5 combines with J gene TRBJ1-6, with D possibly being TRBD1 (5 bases). The CDR3 runs to 17 residues. CDR1 is SGHKS and CDR2 is YYEKEE in the germline V gene (reference sequence). Trimming took 7 bases from V and 9 from J, leaving 26 bases between them. The CDR3, as DNA: TGTGCCAGCCGAGCTTGGGGCGTAAGGGACTTTGCTTCACCCCTCCACTTT. Protein sequence: CASRAWGVRDFASPLHF.

The rearrangement joins TRBV6-5 to TRBJ1-6; no clear D. Trimming stripped 7 bases from V and 3 bases from J, with 7 bases between. The CDR3 loop spans 13 amino acids. The germline CDR1 and CDR2 sequences are MNHEY and SVGAGI. CDR3 loop: CASTGIYNSPLHF. DNA for the CDR3: TGTGCCAGCACGGGGATCTATAATTCACCCCTCCACTTT.

This clonotype was counted a few times. The V gene is TRBV6-1, the J gene TRBJ1-4; 10 bases agree with TRBD1. The CDR3 extends over 14 amino acids. Trimming removed 3 bases from V and 7 bases from J; junction bases left unmatched: 2. Germline V lookup: CDR1 MNHNS, CDR2 SASEGT. CDR3 region: CASSEGQGFEKLFF. The CDR3 nucleotides read TGTGCCAGCAGTGAGGGACAGGGGTTTGAAAAACTGTTTTTT.

This chain links TRBV9 with TRBJ1-2; D gene unclear. V was cut by 2 bases and J by 4 bases, with 12 bases left in between. CDR1 and CDR2 from the germline V gene are SGDLS and YYNGEE. CDR3 length: 14 amino acids. The CDR3 loop is CASSVDQVLYGYTF. As DNA, the CDR3 is TGTGCCAGCAGCGTGGATCAGGTCCTCTATGGCTACACCTTC. The full variable domain, in which reference TRBV9 and TRBJ1-2 provide the parts outside the CDR3, is DSGVTQTPKHLITATGQRVTLRCSPRSGDLSVYWYQQSLDQGLQFLIQYYNGEERAKGNILERFSAQQFPDLHSELNLSSLELGDSALYFCASSVDQVLYGYTFGSGTRLTVV.

This chain connects TRBV11-1 to TRBJ1-2; D uncertain. Trimming pared 2 bases from V and 3 bases from J, leaving 7 bases between. Germline lookup yields CDR1 SGHAT and CDR2 FQDESV (reference sequence). The CDR3 totals 13 residues. The CDR3 protein is CASSLNFDYGYTF. In DNA, the CDR3 is TGTGCCAGCAGCTTAAATTTCGACTATGGCTACACCTTC. Full variable domain (rest looked up from reference TRBV11-1 and TRBJ1-2): EAEVAQSPRYKITEKSQAVAFWCDPISGHATLYWYRQILGQGPELLVQFQDESVVDDSQLPKDRFSAERLKGVDSTLKIQPAELGDSAMYLCASSLNFDYGYTFGSGTRLTVV.

This clonotype was counted between two and nine times. This sequence joins TRBV25-1 and TRBJ1-6; 9 nucleotides match TRBD1. Trimming removed 4 bases from V and 9 bases from J; junction bases left unmatched: 7. The length of the CDR3 is 15 residues. Germline V CDR1 and CDR2: MGHDK, SYGVNS. In DNA, the CDR3 is TGTGCCAGCAGTGTCTTGGACAGGGGATTTTCACCCCTCCACTTT. Translated, it gives CASSVLDRGFSPLHF.

This clonotype was seen a few times. V usage is TRBV20-1 and J usage is TRBJ2-7; D gene unclear. Trimming removed 5 bases from V and 3 bases from J, with 17 bases in between. The germline gives CDR1 DFQATT, CDR2 SNEGSKA (reference sequence). This CDR3 has 14 residues. The CDR3: CSALALSLVYEQYF. DNA of the CDR3: TGCAGTGCTCTGGCCCTATCACTCGTCTACGAGCAGTACTTC.

The V call is TRBV19, the J call TRBJ2-5, with 8 bases fitting TRBD2. The J call is doubtful: the DNA matches TRBJ2-7 better. Germline loops: CDR1 LNHDA, CDR2 SQIVND (reference sequence). The CDR3 spans 14 residues. The CDR3 reads CASNPSGSLYEQYF. In DNA, the CDR3 is TGTGCCAGTAATCCCAGCGGGAGTCTATACGAGCAGTACTTC.

The chain is built from TRBV14 and TRBJ1-1; unclear D gene. Germline V gene lookup returns CDR1 SGHDN and CDR2 FVKESK. V gave up 1 base and J gave up 4 bases, with 10 bases separating them. This CDR3 is 14 amino acids long. The CDR3 region has the DNA TGTGCCAGCAGCCAAGGGCTGCGGGGCACTGAAGCTTTCTTT. Protein: CASSQGLRGTEAFF.

CDR3 sequence: CASSPSGTDSIWTRVDTQYF. The CDR3 DNA reads as TGTGCCAGCAGCCCATCCGGGACAGATAGTATCTGGACTAGGGTGGATACGCAGTATTTT. V is TRBV11-1 and J is TRBJ2-3; D is perhaps TRBD1 or TRBD2 (7 bases each). CDR3 size: 20 residues. From germline, CDR1 is SGHAT and CDR2 FQDESV (reference sequence). Trimming left V 5 bases short and J 6 bases short, with 33 bases between.

The CDR3 is CASKRSGANVLTF. The DNA for the CDR3 is TGTGCCAGCAAACGCTCTGGGGCCAACGTCCTGACTTTC. The chain is built from TRBV25-1 and TRBJ2-6; D gene uncertain. CDR1 is MGHDK, CDR2 SYGVNS, per germline. CDR3 size: 13 residues. Trimming took 7 bases from V and 0 from J, leaving 4 bases between them. Full variable domain (missing parts from reference TRBV25-1 and TRBJ2-6): EADIYQTPRYLVIGTGKKITLECSQTMGHDKMYWYQQDPGMELHLIHYSYGVNSTEKGDLSSESTVSRIRTEHFPLTLESARPSHTSQYLCASKRSGANVLTFGAGSRLTVL.

The CDR3 coding sequence is TGTGCCAGCAGCTTAGAGCCGGGACCAGTCTACGAGCAGTACTTC. This gives the protein CASSLEPGPVYEQYF. The chain combines TRBV11-2 with TRBJ2-7; either TRBD1 or TRBD2 may fit D (5 bases each). Deletions cut 0 bases from V and 3 bases from J, with 12 bases between. This CDR3 spans 15 amino acids. CDR1 SGHAT and CDR2 FQNNGV come from the germline V gene. The full variable domain, completed using reference TRBV11-2 and TRBJ2-7, is EAGVAQSPRYKIIEKRQSVAFWCNPISGHATLYWYQQILGQGPKLLIQFQNNGVVDDSQLPKDRFSAERLKGVDSTLKIQPAKLEDSAVYLCASSLEPGPVYEQYFGPGTRLTVT.

The table lists this clonotype with a few counts. The V gene is TRBV11-2, the J gene TRBJ2-6; 8 nucleotides agree with TRBD2. This CDR3 spans 19 amino acids. Trimming took 3 bases from V and 0 from J; bases not matched to a gene: 10. Germline CDR1 is SGHAT and CDR2 is FQNNGV. The DNA for the CDR3 is TGTGCCAGCAGCTTTCTGGAGCGGGAGCTCCCCTCTGGGGCCAACGTCCTGACTTTC. Its protein product is CASSFLERELPSGANVLTF.

J is TRBJ1-2 and V is TRBV12-3 or TRBV12-4, with a weak D call TRBD1 (6 bases). CDR3 size: 15 residues. The V gene lost 5 bases and the J gene lost 5 bases, with 18 bases spanning the gap. The DNA for the CDR3 is TGTGCCAGCAGTCGACGGACAGAAGGAGGGTATGGCTACACCTTC. It is translated as CASSRRTEGGYGYTF.

This chain connects TRBV29-1 to TRBJ1-2; 10 bases agree with TRBD1. Trimming cost V 5 bases and J 8 bases; bases outside gene matches: 8. This CDR3 is 13 amino acids long. Germline V gene sequence: CDR1 SQVTM, CDR2 ANQGSEA. The CDR3 loop reads CSVRDRGPQGYTF. For the CDR3, the DNA is TGCAGCGTTCGGGACAGGGGACCGCAGGGCTACACCTTC.

This clonotype was found a few times. The chain links TRBV7-8 to TRBJ2-5; D is uncertain. The CDR3 has 14 amino acids. V lost 2 bases and J 0 bases, leaving 7 bases between the germline ends. CDR1 SGHVS and CDR2 FQNEAQ come from the germline V gene. The CDR3 DNA follows: TGTGCCAGCAGCTTAAGGGCAAACCAAGAGACCCAGTACTTC. Its protein is CASSLRANQETQYF.

The chain is built from TRBV12-3 or TRBV12-4 and TRBJ2-7, with D perhaps matching TRBD1 (6 bases). The length of the CDR3 is 14 residues. V lost 4 bases and J 4 bases, leaving 14 bases between the germline ends. The DNA for the CDR3 is TGTGCCAGCAGTTCCGGCGAACAGGGATACGAGCAGTACTTC. The encoded protein is CASSSGEQGYEQYF.

This clonotype showed up many times. CDR3 amino acids: CASSGTSNQPQHF. CDR3 coding DNA: TGTGCCAGCAGTGGAACTAGCAATCAGCCCCAGCATTTT. This rearrangement joins TRBV12-3 or TRBV12-4 to TRBJ1-5, with unresolved D. The CDR3 sequence is 13 residues long. Trimming took 5 bases from V and 0 from J, leaving 5 bases between them.

The chain recombines TRBV19 with TRBJ1-2, with D possibly matching TRBD1 (5 bases). V lost 5 bases, J lost 4 bases, and 14 bases lay in between. Per germline, CDR1 LNHDA and CDR2 SQIVND (reference sequence). CDR3 length: 14 residues. CDR3 residues: CASSLGGAPYGYTF. The DNA for the CDR3 is TGTGCCAGTAGTCTTGGAGGGGCTCCCTATGGCTACACCTTC.

This clonotype was counted between two and nine times. At one of its ends the junction is not consistent with the germline gene, which may arise from a read error. The chain employs TRBV20-1 and TRBJ1-2, with 9 nucleotides matching TRBD1. The CDR3 loop spans 15 amino acids. Germline loops: CDR1 DFQATT, CDR2 SNEGSKA (reference sequence). The CDR3: CNARVTGTGNYGYTF. DNA of the CDR3: TGCAATGCTAGAGTTACCGGGACAGGGAACTATGGCTACACCTTC.

CDR3 sequence reads: CSGASGRSTDTQYF. The CDR3 DNA reads as TGCAGTGGAGCTAGCGGGAGGAGCACAGATACGCAGTATTTT. J is TRBJ2-3 and V is TRBV20-1; 11 nucleotides line up with TRBD2. CDR3 length equals 14 residues. J lost 0 bases, V lost 7 bases, and 3 bases had no gene match. The germline V gene has CDR1 DFQATT and CDR2 SNEGSKA (reference sequence).

In this sample, this clonotype turned up once. The rearrangement links TRBV29-1 to TRBJ2-3; D remains unclear. Germline V gene lookup returns CDR1 SQVTM and CDR2 ANQGSEA. The V gene lost 5 bases and the J gene lost 2 bases, with 11 bases spanning the gap. This CDR3 spans 13 amino acids. CDR3 nucleotides: TGCAGCGTTCCCCTAGGTACCACAGATACGCAGTATTTT. Translating gives CSVPLGTTDTQYF.

The V gene is TRBV6-5, the J gene TRBJ1-2; D is ambiguous. V was pared by 0 bases and J by 6 bases, with 11 bases between. CDR1 and CDR2 from the germline V gene are MNHEY and SVGAGI. This CDR3 has 14 residues. The CDR3 loop is CASSYSKQIDGYTF. CDR3 coding DNA: TGTGCCAGCAGTTACTCGAAACAGATAGATGGCTACACCTTC.

This clonotype was picked up a small number of times. The chain is built from TRBV20-1 and TRBJ2-5; D gene unclear. In germline, CDR1 is DFQATT, CDR2 SNEGSKA (reference sequence). The CDR3 extends over 13 amino acids. V lost 2 bases and J lost 5, with 12 bases in between. This CDR3 reads CSARLPGAETQYF. DNA for the CDR3: TGCAGTGCTAGATTGCCCGGAGCGGAGACCCAGTACTTC.

The rearrangement links TRBV10-3 to TRBJ2-2; TRBD1 might be the D (6 bases). The germline gives CDR1 ENHRY, CDR2 SYGVKD. This CDR3 region has 16 residues. Deletions cut 4 bases from V and 7 bases from J, with 19 bases between. DNA for the CDR3: TGTGCCATCAGTGGAGGAGAGACAGGAATGGACGGGGAGCTGTTTTTT. As protein: CAISGGETGMDGELFF.

This clonotype was seen many times. This rearrangement joins TRBV20-1 to TRBJ2-2, with TRBD2 identical over 8 bases. CDR1 and CDR2 from the germline V gene are DFQATT and SNEGSKA (reference sequence). The CDR3 extends over 16 amino acids. Trimming removed 0 bases from V and 4 bases from J; junction bases left unmatched: 7. CDR3: CSARDMVAGITGELFF. The CDR3 region has the DNA TGCAGTGCTAGAGATATGGTAGCGGGGATCACCGGGGAGCTGTTTTTT.

The V call is TRBV4-3, the J call TRBJ2-5; 8 nucleotides line up with TRBD2. The J call may not be correct, given that the DNA end is closer to TRBJ2-1. CDR1 is LGHNA and CDR2 is YSLEER in the germline V gene. The length of the CDR3 is 15 residues. The CDR3 sequence is CASSQDTGLEVEQFF. The CDR3 region has the DNA TGCGCCAGCAGCCAAGATACGGGACTAGAGGTTGAGCAGTTCTTC.

This chain links TRBV2 with TRBJ2-5, with 12 bases fitting TRBD2. The CDR3 sequence is 16 residues long. Germline lookup yields CDR1 SNHLY and CDR2 FYNNEI. After removal of 2 bases from V and 5 bases from J, the junction contained 6 bases not matched to a gene. CDR3 sequence reads: CASSELAGGSYETQYF. DNA for the CDR3: TGTGCCAGCAGTGAACTAGCGGGAGGGAGTTATGAGACCCAGTACTTC.

The chain uses TRBV7-8 and TRBJ2-5; D might be TRBD1 or TRBD2, each matching 5 bases. The J call may be wrong; the DNA end is better matched by TRBJ2-1. The CDR3 consists of 18 residues. CDR1 and CDR2 (germline): SGHVS, FQNEAQ. The CDR3 region is CASAMRRGEPFVNNEQFF. CDR3 DNA: TGTGCCAGTGCTATGCGAAGGGGAGAGCCATTCGTTAACAATGAGCAGTTCTTC.

This clonotype was seen more than once but under ten times. The chain has TRBV11-2 and TRBJ1-1, with 8 bases aligning to TRBD1. The V segment lost 2 bases and the J segment 1 base; nucleotides outside the gene matches: 3. The CDR3 loop spans 15 amino acids. Germline lookup yields CDR1 SGHAT and CDR2 FQNNGV. The CDR3 coding sequence is TGTGCCAGCAGCTTACTACAGGGGGGGAACACTGAAGCTTTCTTT. Translating gives CASSLLQGGNTEAFF.

J is TRBJ2-5 and V is TRBV7-9; D remains ambiguous. Germline V lookup: CDR1 SEHNR, CDR2 FQNEAQ (reference sequence). This CDR3 region has 14 residues. V was cut by 0 bases and J by 7 bases, with 12 bases left in between. CDR3 nucleotides: TGTGCCAGCAGCTTAGCGTCGTCACGAGGGACCCAGTACTTC. Translating gives CASSLASSRGTQYF.

This chain connects TRBV20-1 to TRBJ1-6; weak D call: TRBD1 (5 bases). CDR3 length: 11 residues. V was clipped by 3 bases and J by 14 bases, with 11 bases between them. Per germline, CDR1 DFQATT and CDR2 SNEGSKA (reference sequence). CDR3 nucleotides: TGCAGTGCTAGGGTAGGGGTTGCCCTCCACTTT. It specifies CSARVGVALHF.